These T cell receptor beta chains were read from a single sample in a study of blood T cell repertoires in COVID-19. Data came from immunoSEQ multiplex PCR; TCRdb stores just in-frame clones and leaves some out. The sample shows 270,000 or so clones, 82% of them seen only once. The material sequenced was peripheral blood. The receptors were sampled from a woman aged 18-30 years with acute or convalescent COVID-19. CDR3s include the opening cysteine and the closing phenylalanine or tryptophan. Size tells how often a clone was seen (once, few, many) or the class of an expanded clone, and some rows leave it out.

size,J,V,CDR3
-,TRBJ2-7,TRBV7-2,CASSRGQGAYEQYF
-,TRBJ2-7,TRBV28,CASSLTREGFSYEQYF
-,TRBJ2-2,TRBV7-9,CASSPPSGGSGTGELFF
-,TRBJ2-7,TRBV20-1,CSASSVYEQYF
-,TRBJ2-3,TRBV5-1,CASSLEAGVGTDTQYF
-,TRBJ2-1,TRBV19,CASSILADEQFF
-,TRBJ1-1,TRBV11-1,CASSLGDTEAFF
-,TRBJ2-7,TRBV7-8,CASSWTTSTTYEQYF
-,TRBJ2-7,TRBV2,CASGQGLTYEQYF
-,TRBJ1-5,TRBV7-9,CASSLSGQGFNQPQHF
-,TRBJ2-7,TRBV5-1,CASSRDSLIEQYF
once,TRBJ2-6,TRBV19,CASRITPQSGANVLTF
-,TRBJ2-1,TRBV6-5,CASSYSSSSIHEQFF
-,TRBJ2-7,TRBV11-1,CASSLAGGDEQYF
-,TRBJ2-5,TRBV4-3,CASSQELAAKQETQYF
once,TRBJ2-7,TRBV7-9,CASSPETGPYEQYF
-,TRBJ2-1,TRBV19,CASSMASGIYNEQFF
once,TRBJ1-2,TRBV11-2,CASSLAGDGSYYGYTF
-,TRBJ2-5,TRBV15,CATTRWTVGETQYF
-,TRBJ2-2,TRBV27,CASSRGSGLDTGELFF
once,TRBJ1-1,TRBV6-5,CASSYSTGGQKMAFF
-,TRBJ1-2,TRBV13,CASSSPRLIANYGYTF
few,TRBJ2-2,TRBV6-5,CASSDRVGTGELFF
-,TRBJ2-2,TRBV7-7,CASSQSLSSGELFF
-,TRBJ1-2,TRBV6-6,CASKPGGEGYTF
-,TRBJ1-3,TRBV19,CASKGQGTGNTIYF
once,TRBJ2-2,TRBV7-3,CASSPVTSGTNTGELFF
few,TRBJ2-7,TRBV28,CASGTSVYEQYF
-,TRBJ2-7,TRBV10-3,CAISEQGAGYEQYF
-,TRBJ2-7,TRBV2,CASSDGTEYEQYF
-,TRBJ1-1,TRBV3-1/TRBV3-2,CARAPRYAEAFF
-,TRBJ2-1,TRBV30,CAWRPPGLAGIVNEQFF
-,TRBJ1-5,TRBV6-6,CASDGAMARNQPQHF
-,TRBJ1-5,TRBV5-8,CASSLRLGPNQPQHF
-,TRBJ1-2,TRBV7-8,CASSLVGRGQYGYTF
-,TRBJ2-5,TRBV5-8,CASSTMGTGNKETQYF
-,TRBJ2-1,TRBV5-1,CASRPPGQGLNEQFF
once,TRBJ1-2,TRBV5-1,CASSLAGGSYGYTF
few,TRBJ2-6,TRBV6-5,CASRTTGTGANVLTF
once,TRBJ2-3,TRBV7-2,CASSLVSSGRVADTQYF
-,TRBJ2-7,TRBV5-1,CASSLVGRSSYEQYF
-,TRBJ1-6,TRBV7-8,CASSPRQGASPLHF
-,TRBJ2-3,TRBV24-1,CATSAGTGNADTQYF
-,TRBJ2-3,TRBV4-2,CASSHTMTSGADTQYF
-,TRBJ2-7,TRBV5-5,CASSLGLVSSYEQYF
-,TRBJ2-5,TRBV30,CAWSARLGETQYF
-,TRBJ2-1,TRBV7-6,CASSSLGTGAYNEQFF
-,TRBJ2-5,TRBV10-1,CASSDWSTETQYF
-,TRBJ2-1,TRBV24-1,CATSAGGRNEQFF
-,TRBJ2-5,TRBV7-6,CASSHEAGQQETQYF
-,TRBJ2-3,TRBV12-2,CASRPTMRLAGGKTDTQYF
-,TRBJ2-1,TRBV4-3,CASSQALTSLSLNEQFF
-,TRBJ2-1,TRBV30,CAWGLLGPEQFF